This T cell receptor (beta chain) appears in the sequencing data of a study of response to subunit inactivated influenza vaccine. Study outcomes and limitations: Few additional T cells are recruited per seasonal influenza vaccination, authors suggested.

TCRdb re-called the RT-PCR reads through MiXCR, storing one row per CDR3 protein. The table has 450,000 to 600,000 distinct CDR3 sequences, 16% seen once; the top ten hold approximately 3%. Notes on this clonotype: No antigen is known for it.

V was pared by 1 base and J by 1 base, with 10 bases between. The CDR3 runs to 16 residues. Looked up from germline, CDR1 is MDHEN and CDR2 is SYDVKM. The clonotype originates from a man aged 50 to 69 who received an inactivated influenza vaccine. The input for sequencing was CD4+ T cells sorted from PBMCs, taken around 25 months after vaccination. The chain is built from TRBV28 and TRBJ2-2; D possibly corresponds to TRBD1 (6 bases). This chain's CDR3 is CASSLSGHQNTGELFF. The CDR3 bases are TGTGCCAGCAGTTTATCGGGACATCAGAACACCGGGGAGCTGTTTTTT.